The clone carrying this TCR beta chain was observed a few times. Clones were sequenced by immunoSEQ multiplex PCR, and TCRdb holds only the in-frame ones, with some missing. Of hundreds of thousands of clones listed, 85% to 90% were seen once; the top ten hold 0.0085% to 0.012%. This entry is derived from a study of shared T cell receptors in the human thymus. The CDR3 loop spans 17 amino acids. With 1 base removed from V and 7 bases from J, the gap between germline ends came to 19 bases. Per germline, CDR1 SEHNR and CDR2 FQNEAQ (reference sequence). These data also featured in a second study, about human thymus T cells.

The origin of this receptor is a boy less than two years old with a congenital heart defect. Specimen: thymocytes. This rearrangement joins TRBV7-9 to TRBJ2-2; tentative D call: TRBD2 (6 bases). The chain's CDR3 is CASSLVTAAGGNGELFF. CDR3 nucleotides: TGTGCCAGCAGCTTAGTTACCGCGGCCGGAGGGAACGGGGAGCTGTTTTTT.